This entry is about one TCR beta chain. What it binds is not known. PCR was performed using 60 Vbeta and 13 Jbeta primers. The assay was immunoSEQ multiplex PCR, and TCRdb's table has in-frame clones only and misses some. The table shows almost 200,000 clones, with less than 80% occurring only once. This specimen comes from a study of cytomegalovirus exposure and HLA in healthy donors. General study findings and limits: Being productive about 87% or about 30% of the time was typical of most TCR beta V segments in an earlier analysis.

The CDR3 runs to 15 residues. V gave up 1 base and J gave up 5 bases, with 15 bases separating them. Looked up from germline, CDR1 is SGHAT and CDR2 is FQNNGV. V and J are TRBV11-2 and TRBJ2-7; tentative D call: TRBD2 (7 bases). The sequence was collected from a woman in her twenties or thirties in good health and CMV-seropositive. Material for sequencing was PBMCs. This CDR3 reads CASSLGGGGIHEQYF. The CDR3 nucleotides read TGTGCCAGCAGCTTAGGAGGCGGGGGCATCCACGAGCAGTACTTC.